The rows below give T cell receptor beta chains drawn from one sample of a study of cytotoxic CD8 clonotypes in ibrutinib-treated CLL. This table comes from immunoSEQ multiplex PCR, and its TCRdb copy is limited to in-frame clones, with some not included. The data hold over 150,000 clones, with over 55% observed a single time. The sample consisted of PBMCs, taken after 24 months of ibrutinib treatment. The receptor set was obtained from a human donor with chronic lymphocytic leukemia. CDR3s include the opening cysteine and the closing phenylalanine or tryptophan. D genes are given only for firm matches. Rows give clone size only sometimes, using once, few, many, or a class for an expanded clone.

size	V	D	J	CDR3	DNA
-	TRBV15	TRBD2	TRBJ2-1	CATSRSLAGLYNEQFF	TGTGCCACCAGCAGATCCCTAGCGGGACTCTACAATGAGCAGTTCTTC
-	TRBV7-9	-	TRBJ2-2	CASSLEWPRKNTGELFF	TGTGCCAGCAGCTTAGAGTGGCCGAGAAAGAACACCGGGGAGCTGTTTTTT
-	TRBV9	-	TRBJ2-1	CASSPSLVNEQFF	TGTGCCAGCAGCCCAAGCTTGGTGAATGAGCAGTTCTTC
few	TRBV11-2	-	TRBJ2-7	CASSTPGMRSYEQYF	TGTGCCAGCAGCACCCCCGGGATGAGGAGCTACGAGCAGTACTTC
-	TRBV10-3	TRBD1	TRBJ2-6	CAIAGTGGQGANVLTF	TGTGCCATAGCCGGGACAGGGGGACAGGGGGCCAACGTCCTGACTTTC
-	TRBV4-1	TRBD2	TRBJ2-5	CASSHRPVLAGGETQYF	TGCGCCAGCAGCCATAGACCGGTATTAGCGGGAGGGGAGACCCAGTACTTC
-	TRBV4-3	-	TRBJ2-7	CASSQVPGSEQYF	TGCGCCAGCAGCCAAGTCCCGGGCTCCGAGCAGTACTTC
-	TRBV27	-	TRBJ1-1	CASSPEDLTEAFF	TGTGCCAGCAGTCCAGAGGATCTAACTGAAGCTTTCTTT
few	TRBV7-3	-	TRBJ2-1	CASSLGGIEQFF	TGTGCCAGCAGCTTAGGGGGGATTGAGCAGTTCTTC
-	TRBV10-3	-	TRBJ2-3	CAISESPSSTDTQYF	TGTGCCATCAGTGAGTCGCCGTCTAGCACAGATACGCAGTATTTT
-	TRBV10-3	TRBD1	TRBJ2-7	CATQRTGDGYEQYF	TGTGCCACCCAACGGACAGGGGACGGCTACGAGCAGTACTTC
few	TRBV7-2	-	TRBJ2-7	CASSLAPPYEQYF	TGTGCCAGCAGCTTAGCGCCGCCCTACGAGCAGTACTTC
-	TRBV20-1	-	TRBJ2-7	CSARDAGEQYF	TGCAGTGCTAGAGATGCCGGCGAGCAGTACTTC
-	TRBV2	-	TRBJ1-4	CASSSPTNEKLFF	TGTGCCAGCAGTTCCCCAACTAATGAAAAACTGTTTTTT
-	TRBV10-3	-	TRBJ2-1	CAISESGLEQFF	TGTGCCATCAGTGAGTCCGGTCTTGAGCAGTTCTTC
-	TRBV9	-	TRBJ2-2	CASSVRGLTGELFF	TGTGCCAGCAGCGTTAGGGGTTTGACCGGGGAGCTGTTTTTT
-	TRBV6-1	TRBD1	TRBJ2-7	CASSEGVPWTGPSYEQYF	TGTGCCAGCAGTGAAGGGGTGCCTTGGACAGGCCCCTCCTACGAGCAGTACTTC
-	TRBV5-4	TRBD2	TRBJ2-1	CASSKTSGRADEQFF	TGTGCCAGCAGCAAGACTAGCGGGAGGGCCGATGAGCAGTTCTTC
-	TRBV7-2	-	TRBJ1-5	CASSWEFLSNQPQHF	TGTGCCAGCAGCTGGGAGTTCCTAAGCAATCAGCCCCAGCATTTT
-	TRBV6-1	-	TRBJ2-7	CASSDWSFEQYF	TGTGCCAGCAGTGACTGGTCATTCGAGCAGTACTTC
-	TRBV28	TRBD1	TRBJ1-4	CASSKQGFSEKLFF	TGTGCCAGCAGTAAACAGGGGTTCAGTGAAAAACTGTTTTTT
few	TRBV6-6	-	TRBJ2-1	CASSSPDVSSYNEQFF	TGTGCCAGCAGTTCCCCGGACGTCAGCTCCTACAATGAGCAGTTCTTC
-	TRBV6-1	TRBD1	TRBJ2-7	CASSSPDRGIYEQYF	TGTGCCAGCAGTTCCCCGGACAGGGGGATATACGAGCAGTACTTC
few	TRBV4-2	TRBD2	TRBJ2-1	CASSQELLGGSSYNEQFF	TGTGCCAGCAGCCAAGAACTGTTGGGAGGGAGCTCCTACAATGAGCAGTTCTTC
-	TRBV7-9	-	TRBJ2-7	CASSSEGTGEQYF	TGTGCCAGCAGCTCGGAAGGCACGGGAGAGCAGTACTTC
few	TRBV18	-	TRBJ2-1	CASSPPPAGYEQFF	TGTGCCAGCTCACCACCCCCCGCGGGGTATGAGCAGTTCTTC
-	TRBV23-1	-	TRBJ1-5	CASSQPNGSNQPQHF	TGCGCCAGCAGTCAACCCAACGGAAGCAATCAGCCCCAGCATTTT
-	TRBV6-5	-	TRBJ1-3	CASSYSRGNTIYF	TGTGCCAGCAGTTACTCGAGGGGAAACACCATATATTTT
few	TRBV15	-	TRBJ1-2	CATSKRQANYGYTF	TGTGCCACCAGCAAAAGACAGGCGAACTATGGCTACACCTTC
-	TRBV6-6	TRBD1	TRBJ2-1	CASSPPGQAYNEQFF	TGTGCCAGCAGTCCCCCGGGACAGGCTTACAATGAGCAGTTCTTC
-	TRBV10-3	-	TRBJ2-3	CATRDTDTQYF	TGTGCCACACGCGATACAGATACGCAGTATTTT
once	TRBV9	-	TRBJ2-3	CASHQYGGNTDTQYF	TGTGCCAGCCATCAATACGGAGGGAACACAGATACGCAGTATTTT
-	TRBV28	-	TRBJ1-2	CASSPTSYGYTF	TGTGCCAGCAGCCCGACAAGCTATGGCTACACCTTC
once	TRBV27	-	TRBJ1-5	CASSFHRDLSNQPQHF	TGTGCCAGCAGTTTCCATCGGGATTTGTCGAATCAGCCCCAGCATTTT
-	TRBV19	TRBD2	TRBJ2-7	CASKVAGGTYEQYF	TGTGCCAGTAAAGTAGCGGGAGGGACCTACGAGCAGTACTTC
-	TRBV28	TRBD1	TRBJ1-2	CASSGQEGQDYGYTF	TGTGCCAGCAGCGGTCAGGAGGGACAGGACTATGGCTACACCTTC
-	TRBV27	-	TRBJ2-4	CASSRFGGRDSKNIQYF	TGTGCCAGCAGCAGGTTCGGGGGACGGGATTCCAAAAACATTCAGTACTTC
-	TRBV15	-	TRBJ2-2	CATDKGQNTGELFF	TGTGCCACCGATAAGGGACAAAACACCGGGGAGCTGTTTTTT
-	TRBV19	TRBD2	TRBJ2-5	CASSDLAGDRETQYF	TGTGCCAGTAGTGACCTAGCGGGAGATAGAGAGACCCAGTACTTC
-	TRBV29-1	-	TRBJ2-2	CSVEDPLIGGRTGELFF	TGCAGCGTTGAAGACCCCCTGATAGGGGGGCGTACCGGGGAGCTGTTTTTT
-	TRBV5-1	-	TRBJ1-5	CASSEQGIDQPQHF	TGCGCCAGCAGTGAGCAGGGAATAGATCAGCCCCAGCATTTT
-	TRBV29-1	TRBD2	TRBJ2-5	CSAKRSSGSGETQYF	TGCAGCGCCAAAAGGTCTAGCGGGAGTGGGGAGACCCAGTACTTC
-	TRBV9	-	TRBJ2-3	CASSETTSFTDTQYF	TGTGCCAGCAGCGAAACGACTAGTTTCACAGATACGCAGTATTTT
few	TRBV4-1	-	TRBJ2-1	CASSQVTGTYNEQFF	TGCGCCAGCAGCCAAGTCACAGGGACCTACAATGAGCAGTTCTTC
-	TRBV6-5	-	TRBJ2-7	CASSLEPRYEQYF	TGTGCCAGCTCGCTCGAACCAAGATACGAGCAGTACTTC
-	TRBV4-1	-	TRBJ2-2	CASSTSGPNTGELFF	TGCGCCAGCAGCACCAGCGGGCCGAACACCGGGGAGCTGTTTTTT
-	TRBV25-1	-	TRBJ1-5	CASSERRLFLDNQPQHF	TGTGCCAGCAGTGAGCGAAGGTTGTTCCTGGACAATCAGCCCCAGCATTTT
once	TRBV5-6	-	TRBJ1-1	CASTQPGWNTEAFF	TGTGCCAGCACCCAACCCGGATGGAACACTGAAGCTTTCTTT
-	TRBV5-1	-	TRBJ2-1	CASSFVSSYNEQFF	TGCGCCAGCAGCTTCGTCAGTTCCTACAATGAGCAGTTCTTC
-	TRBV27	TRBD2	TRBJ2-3	CASMGFSGRAKSGTDTQYF	TGTGCCAGCATGGGTTTCAGCGGGAGGGCCAAGTCGGGCACAGATACGCAGTATTTT
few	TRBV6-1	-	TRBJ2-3	CASMKFLSTDTQYF	TGTGCCAGCATGAAGTTCTTGAGCACAGATACGCAGTATTTT
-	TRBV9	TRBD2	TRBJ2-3	CASSVTSASTDTQYF	TGTGCCAGCAGCGTGACTAGCGCCAGCACAGATACGCAGTATTTT
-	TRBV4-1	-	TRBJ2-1	CASSQPDATYNEQFF	TGCGCCAGCAGCCAACCAGACGCTACCTACAATGAGCAGTTCTTC
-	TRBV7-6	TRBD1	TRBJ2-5	CASSDGTGIGETQYF	TGTGCCAGCAGCGACGGGACAGGGATTGGAGAGACCCAGTACTTC
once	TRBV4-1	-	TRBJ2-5	CASSQDSAGGETQYF	TGCGCCAGCAGCCAAGATTCGGCAGGAGGGGAGACCCAGTACTTC
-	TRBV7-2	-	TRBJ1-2	CASSLLRQGGSYGYTF	TGTGCCAGCAGCTTATTGAGGCAGGGAGGTTCCTATGGCTACACCTTC